What follows is one T cell receptor (beta chain) and its context. The data stem from a study of T-cell reconstitution after alpha-beta-depleted transplantation in children. The TCRbeta library was prepared with unique molecular identifiers. TCRdb re-called the PCR reads through MiXCR, storing one row per CDR3 protein. In the table there are about 500,000 distinct CDR3 sequences, 32% of which are singletons. The TCR was taken from a human donor who donated a stem cell graft to a child with aplastic anemia. Sample: PBMCs from the stem cell graft donor, taken from the stem cell graft.

The CDR3 loop is CASSPDGDEAFF. The CDR3 DNA follows: TGTGCCAGCAGCCCAGATGGGGACGAAGCTTTCTTT. The chain carries TRBV6-5 and TRBJ1-1; D is possibly TRBD1 (5 bases). This CDR3 is built from 12 residues. Germline values: CDR1 MNHEY, CDR2 SVGAGI. Trimming took 6 bases from V and 8 from J, leaving 13 bases between them.